The count of the clone carrying this TCR beta chain is one. Its antigen remains unidentified. Library construction for TCR beta used iRepertoire HTBI primers and Arm-PCR of CDR3 regions. TCRdb itself ran the multiplex PCR reads through MiXCR, one entry per CDR3 protein. The sample includes 700,000 or so distinct CDR3 sequences, around 30% of them seen just once. V trimming: 4 bases; J trimming: 3 bases; junction bases outside the gene matches: 7. CDR1 is SGHKS and CDR2 is YYEKEE in the germline V gene (reference sequence). The CDR3 loop spans 15 amino acids. This sample stems from a study of regulatory T cells in long-lasting Graves disease. Background on the study: Over 5 years of antithyroid drugs plus positive TSH receptor antibodies defined persistent Graves' disease. Findings and limits, study-wide: Graves' patients with persistent disease showed TCR diversity lower than patients newly diagnosed.

Stated time point: persistent/refractory GD, antithyroid drugs over 5 years with positive TRAb. Generation of the TCR library employed RNA extracted from PBMCs. An endocrinology department in Xi'an, China, recruited the patients. Blood from the periphery, nine milliliters in all, was drawn into EDTA tubes. Sequencing was performed on peripheral blood mononuclear cells (PBMCs), taken when the disease was refractory, from a patient treated with antithyroid drugs. The origin of this receptor is a female donor with Graves disease. This sequence joins TRBV5-5 and TRBJ1-5, with 7 bases lining up with TRBD1. CDR3 coding DNA: TGTGCCAGCAGCCTTCGACAGGGACTCAATCAGCCCCAGCATTTT. Its translation: CASSLRQGLNQPQHF.